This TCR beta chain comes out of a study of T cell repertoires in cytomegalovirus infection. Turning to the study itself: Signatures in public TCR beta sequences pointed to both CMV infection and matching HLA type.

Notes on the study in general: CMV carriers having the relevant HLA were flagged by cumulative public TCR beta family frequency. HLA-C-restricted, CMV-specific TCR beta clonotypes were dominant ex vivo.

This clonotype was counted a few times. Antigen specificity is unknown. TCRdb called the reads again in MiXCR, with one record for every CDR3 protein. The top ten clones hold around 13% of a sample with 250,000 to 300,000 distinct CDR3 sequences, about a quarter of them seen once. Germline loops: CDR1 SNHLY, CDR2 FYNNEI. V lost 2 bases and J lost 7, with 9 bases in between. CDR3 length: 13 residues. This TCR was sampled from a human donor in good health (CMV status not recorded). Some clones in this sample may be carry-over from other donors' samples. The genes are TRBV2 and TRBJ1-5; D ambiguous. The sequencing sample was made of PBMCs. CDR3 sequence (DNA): TGTGCCAGCAGTGAAAGGTGGAACCAGCCCCAGCATTTT. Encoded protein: CASSERWNQPQHF.